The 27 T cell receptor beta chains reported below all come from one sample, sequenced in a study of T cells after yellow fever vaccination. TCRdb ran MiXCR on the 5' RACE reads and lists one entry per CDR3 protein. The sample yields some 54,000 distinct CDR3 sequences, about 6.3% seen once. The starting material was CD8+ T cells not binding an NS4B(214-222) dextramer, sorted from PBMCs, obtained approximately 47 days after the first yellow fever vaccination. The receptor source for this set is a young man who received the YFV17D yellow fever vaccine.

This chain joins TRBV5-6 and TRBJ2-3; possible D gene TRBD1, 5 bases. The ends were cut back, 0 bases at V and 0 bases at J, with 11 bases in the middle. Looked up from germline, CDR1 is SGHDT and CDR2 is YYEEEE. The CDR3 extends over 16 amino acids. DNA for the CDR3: TGTGCCAGCAGCTTGGAGGGGTGGCGAAGCACAGATACGCAGTATTTT. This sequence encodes CASSLEGWRSTDTQYF.

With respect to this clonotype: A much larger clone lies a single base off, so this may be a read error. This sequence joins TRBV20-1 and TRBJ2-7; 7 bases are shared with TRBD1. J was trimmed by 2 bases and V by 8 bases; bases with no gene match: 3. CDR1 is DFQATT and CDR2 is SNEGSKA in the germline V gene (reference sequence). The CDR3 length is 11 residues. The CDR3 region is CSSGTAYEQYV. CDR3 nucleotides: TGCAGTTCCGGGACAGCCTACGAGCAGTACGTC.

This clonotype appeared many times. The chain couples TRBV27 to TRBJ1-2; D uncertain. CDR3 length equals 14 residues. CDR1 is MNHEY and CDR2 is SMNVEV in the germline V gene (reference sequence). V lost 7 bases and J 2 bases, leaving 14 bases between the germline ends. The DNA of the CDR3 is TGTGCCAGCACCTCTGGAGGGCCGAACTATGGCTACACCTTC. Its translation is CASTSGGPNYGYTF.

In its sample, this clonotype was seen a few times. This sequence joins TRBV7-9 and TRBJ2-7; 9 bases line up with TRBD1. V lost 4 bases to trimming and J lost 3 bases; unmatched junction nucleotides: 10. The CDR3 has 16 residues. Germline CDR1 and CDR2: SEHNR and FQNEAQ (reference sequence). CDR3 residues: CASSSPDRGSHYEQYF. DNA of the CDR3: TGTGCCAGCAGCTCCCCAGACAGGGGGAGTCACTACGAGCAGTACTTC.

The CDR3 DNA sequence: TGTGCCAGCAGCCACAGGGTGGACTACGAGCAGTACTTC. Amino acid sequence: CASSHRVDYEQYF. The V and J genes are TRBV5-8 and TRBJ2-7, with a possible D match to TRBD1 (6 bases). Trimming stripped 4 bases from V and 3 bases from J, with 11 bases between. CDR3 length: 13 residues. The V gene's germline CDR1 is SGHTS and CDR2 YDEGEE.

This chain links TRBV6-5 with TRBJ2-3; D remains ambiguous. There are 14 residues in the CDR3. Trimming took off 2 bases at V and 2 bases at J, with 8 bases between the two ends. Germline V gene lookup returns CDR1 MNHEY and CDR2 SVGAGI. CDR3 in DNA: TGTGCCAGCAGTTACGGGCGACCCACAGATACGCAGTATTTT. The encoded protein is CASSYGRPTDTQYF.

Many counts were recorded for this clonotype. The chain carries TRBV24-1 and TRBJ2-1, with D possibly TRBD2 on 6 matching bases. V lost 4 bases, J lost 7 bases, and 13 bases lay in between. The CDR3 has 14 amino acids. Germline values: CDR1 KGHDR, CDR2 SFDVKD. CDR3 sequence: CATSEPDYPNEQFF. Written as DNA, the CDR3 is TGTGCCACCAGTGAGCCGGACTACCCAAATGAGCAGTTCTTC.

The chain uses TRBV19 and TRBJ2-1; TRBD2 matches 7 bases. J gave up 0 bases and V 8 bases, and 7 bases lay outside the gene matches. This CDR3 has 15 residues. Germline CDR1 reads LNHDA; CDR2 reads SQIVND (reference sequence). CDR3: CASLPGGSSYNEQFF. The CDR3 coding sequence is TGTGCCAGTCTTCCCGGGGGGAGCTCCTACAATGAGCAGTTCTTC.

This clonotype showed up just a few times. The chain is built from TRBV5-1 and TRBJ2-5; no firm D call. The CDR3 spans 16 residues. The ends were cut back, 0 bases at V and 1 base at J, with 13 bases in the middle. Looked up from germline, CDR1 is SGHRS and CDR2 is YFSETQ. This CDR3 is CASSLAVTHPQETQYF. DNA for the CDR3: TGCGCCAGCAGCTTGGCGGTTACTCACCCCCAAGAGACCCAGTACTTC.

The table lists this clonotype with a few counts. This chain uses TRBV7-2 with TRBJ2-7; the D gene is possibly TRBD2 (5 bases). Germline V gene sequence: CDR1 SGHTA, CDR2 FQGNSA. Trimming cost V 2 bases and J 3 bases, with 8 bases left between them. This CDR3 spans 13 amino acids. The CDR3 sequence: CASSLNGVYEQYF. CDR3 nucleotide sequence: TGTGCCAGCAGCTTAAACGGGGTCTACGAGCAGTACTTC.

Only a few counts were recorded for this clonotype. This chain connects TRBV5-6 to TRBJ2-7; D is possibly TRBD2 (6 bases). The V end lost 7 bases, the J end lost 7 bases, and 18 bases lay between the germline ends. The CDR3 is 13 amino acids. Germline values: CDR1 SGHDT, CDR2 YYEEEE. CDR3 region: CASRLGGLREQYF. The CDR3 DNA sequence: TGTGCCAGCCGCCTGGGGGGTTTGAGGGAGCAGTACTTC.

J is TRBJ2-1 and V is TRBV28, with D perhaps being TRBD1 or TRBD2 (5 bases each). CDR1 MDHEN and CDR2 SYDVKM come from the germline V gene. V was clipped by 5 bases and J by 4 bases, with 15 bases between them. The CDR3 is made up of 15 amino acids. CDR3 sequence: CASSKTGAEYNEQFF. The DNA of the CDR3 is TGTGCCAGCAGTAAGACCGGGGCAGAGTACAATGAGCAGTTCTTC.

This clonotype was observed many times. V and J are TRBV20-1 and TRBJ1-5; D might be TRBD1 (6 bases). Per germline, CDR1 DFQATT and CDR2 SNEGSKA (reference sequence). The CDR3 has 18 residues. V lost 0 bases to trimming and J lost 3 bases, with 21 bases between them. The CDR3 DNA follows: TGCAGTGCTAGAGATCGGGGGCCCCTGACAGGACCCAATCAGCCCCAGCATTTT. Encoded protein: CSARDRGPLTGPNQPQHF.

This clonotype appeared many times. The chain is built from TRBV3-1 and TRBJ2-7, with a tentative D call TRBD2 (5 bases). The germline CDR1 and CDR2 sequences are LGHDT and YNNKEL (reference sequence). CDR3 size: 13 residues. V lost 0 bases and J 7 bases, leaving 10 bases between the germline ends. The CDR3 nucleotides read TGTGCCAGCAGCCAAGAACGGGGATTTGAGCAGTACTTC. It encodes CASSQERGFEQYF.

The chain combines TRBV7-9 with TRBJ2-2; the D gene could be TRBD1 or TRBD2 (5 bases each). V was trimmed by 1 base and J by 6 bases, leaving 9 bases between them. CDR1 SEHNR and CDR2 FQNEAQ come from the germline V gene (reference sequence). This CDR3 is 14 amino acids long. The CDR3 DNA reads TGTGCCAGCAGCTTAGATCCGGGGCCCGGGGAGCTGTTTTTT. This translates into CASSLDPGPGELFF.

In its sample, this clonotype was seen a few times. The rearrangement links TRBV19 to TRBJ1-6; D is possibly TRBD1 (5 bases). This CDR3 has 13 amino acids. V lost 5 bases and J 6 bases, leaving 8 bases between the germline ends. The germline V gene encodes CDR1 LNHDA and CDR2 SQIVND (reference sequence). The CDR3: CASSFGGNSPLHF. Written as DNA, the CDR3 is TGTGCCAGTAGTTTCGGGGGTAATTCACCCCTCCACTTT. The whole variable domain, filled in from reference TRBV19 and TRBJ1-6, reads DGGITQSPKYLFRKEGQNVTLSCEQNLNHDAMYWYRQDPGQGLRLIYYSQIVNDFQKGDIAEGYSVSREKKESFPLTVTSAQKNPTAFYLCASSFGGNSPLHFGNGTRLTVT.

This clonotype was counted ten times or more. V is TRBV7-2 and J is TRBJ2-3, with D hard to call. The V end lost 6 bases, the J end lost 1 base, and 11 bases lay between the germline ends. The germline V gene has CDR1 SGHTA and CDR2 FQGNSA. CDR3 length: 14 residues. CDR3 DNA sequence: TGTGCCAGCAGTTGGACGGCCGGCACAGATACGCAGTATTTT. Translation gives CASSWTAGTDTQYF.

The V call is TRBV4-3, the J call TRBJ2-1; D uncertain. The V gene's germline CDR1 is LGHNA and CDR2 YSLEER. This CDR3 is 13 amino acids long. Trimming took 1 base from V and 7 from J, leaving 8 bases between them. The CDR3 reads CASSQVEVNEQFF. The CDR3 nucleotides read TGCGCCAGCAGCCAAGTTGAGGTTAATGAGCAGTTCTTC.

CDR3 sequence (DNA): TGTGCCAGCAGCTTGTTACTCGAAGAGACCCAGTACTTC. It yields the protein CASSLLLEETQYF. V is TRBV5-6 and J is TRBJ2-5; D call uncertain. Trimming cost V 1 base and J 3 bases, with 7 bases left between them. Germline loops: CDR1 SGHDT, CDR2 YYEEEE. The CDR3 has 13 residues. The full variable domain, completed using reference TRBV5-6 and TRBJ2-5, is DAGVTQSPTHLIKTRGQQVTLRCSPKSGHDTVSWYQQALGQGPQFIFQYYEEEERQRGNFPDRFSGHQFPNYSSELNVNALLLGDSALYLCASSLLLEETQYFGPGTRLLVL.

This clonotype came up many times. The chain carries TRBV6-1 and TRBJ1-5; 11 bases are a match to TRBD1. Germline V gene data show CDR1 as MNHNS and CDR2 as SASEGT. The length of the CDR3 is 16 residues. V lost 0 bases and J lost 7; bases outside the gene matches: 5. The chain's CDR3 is CASSEAEGTGGQPQHF. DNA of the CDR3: TGTGCCAGCAGTGAAGCGGAGGGGACAGGGGGACAGCCCCAGCATTTT.

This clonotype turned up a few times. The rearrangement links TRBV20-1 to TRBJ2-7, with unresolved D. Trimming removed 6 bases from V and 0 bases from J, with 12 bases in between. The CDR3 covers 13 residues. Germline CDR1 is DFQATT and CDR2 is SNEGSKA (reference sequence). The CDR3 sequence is CSARPRPSYEQYF. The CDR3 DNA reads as TGCAGTGCCAGACCTAGACCCTCCTACGAGCAGTACTTC.

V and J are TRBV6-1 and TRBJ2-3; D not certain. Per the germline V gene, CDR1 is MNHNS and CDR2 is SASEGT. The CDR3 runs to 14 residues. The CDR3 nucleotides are TGTGCTCTCGGCGGACCCCCTGACACAGATACGCAGTATTTT. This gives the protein CALGGPPDTDTQYF.

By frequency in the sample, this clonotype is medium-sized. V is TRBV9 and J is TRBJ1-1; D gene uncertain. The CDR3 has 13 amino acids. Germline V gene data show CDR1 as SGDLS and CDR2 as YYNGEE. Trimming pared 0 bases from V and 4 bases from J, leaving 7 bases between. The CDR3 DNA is TGTGCCAGCAGCGTAGGGACGGGCACTGAAGCTTTCTTT. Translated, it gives CASSVGTGTEAFF.

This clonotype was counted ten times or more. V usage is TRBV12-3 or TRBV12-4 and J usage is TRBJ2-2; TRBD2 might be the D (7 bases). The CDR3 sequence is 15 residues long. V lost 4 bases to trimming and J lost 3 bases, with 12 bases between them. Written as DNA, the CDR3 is TGTGCCAGCAGTTGGGGGGGGGCCGACACCGGGGAGCTGTTTTTT. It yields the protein CASSWGGADTGELFF.

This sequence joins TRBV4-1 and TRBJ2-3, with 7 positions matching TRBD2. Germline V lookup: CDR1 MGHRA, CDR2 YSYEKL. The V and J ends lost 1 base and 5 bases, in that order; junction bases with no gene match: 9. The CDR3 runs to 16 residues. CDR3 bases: TGCGCCAGCAGCCAAGTCTGGGGGGGTGGTGGAGATACGCAGTATTTT. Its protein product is CASSQVWGGGGDTQYF.

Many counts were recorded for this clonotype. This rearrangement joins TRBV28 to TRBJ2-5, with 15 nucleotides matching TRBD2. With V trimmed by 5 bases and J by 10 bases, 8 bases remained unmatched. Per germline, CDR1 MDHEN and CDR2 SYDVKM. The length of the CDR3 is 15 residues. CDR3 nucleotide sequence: TGTGCCAGCAGTCCCGTTGGACTAGCGGGGGGGTTCCAGTACTTC. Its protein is CASSPVGLAGGFQYF.

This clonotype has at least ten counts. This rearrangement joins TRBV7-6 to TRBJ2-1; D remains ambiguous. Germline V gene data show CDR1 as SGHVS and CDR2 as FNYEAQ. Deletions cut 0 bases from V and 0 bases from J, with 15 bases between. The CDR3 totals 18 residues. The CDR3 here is CASSLAPAQQPSYNEQFF. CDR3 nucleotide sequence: TGTGCCAGCAGCTTAGCCCCGGCACAGCAACCCTCCTACAATGAGCAGTTCTTC.